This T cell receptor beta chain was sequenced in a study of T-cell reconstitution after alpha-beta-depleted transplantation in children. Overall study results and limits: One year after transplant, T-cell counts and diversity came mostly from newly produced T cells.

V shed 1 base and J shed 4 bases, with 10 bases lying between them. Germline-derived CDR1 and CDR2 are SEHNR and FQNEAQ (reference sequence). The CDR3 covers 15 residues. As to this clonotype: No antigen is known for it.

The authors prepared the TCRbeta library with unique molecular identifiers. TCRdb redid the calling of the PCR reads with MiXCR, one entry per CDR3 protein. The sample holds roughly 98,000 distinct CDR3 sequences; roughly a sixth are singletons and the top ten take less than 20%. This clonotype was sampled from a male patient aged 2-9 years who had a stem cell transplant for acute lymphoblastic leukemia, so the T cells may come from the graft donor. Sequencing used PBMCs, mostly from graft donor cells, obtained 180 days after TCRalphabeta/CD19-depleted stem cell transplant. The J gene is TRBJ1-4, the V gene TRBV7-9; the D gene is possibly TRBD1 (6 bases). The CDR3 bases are TGTGCCAGCAGCTTAGGCGACAGGCGTAATGAAAAACTGTTTTTT. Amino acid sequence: CASSLGDRRNEKLFF.